What follows are 14 T cell receptor beta chains derived from one specimen sequenced in a study of T cell responses to AZD1222 COVID-19 vaccine. Method: immunoSEQ multiplex PCR; TCRdb's copy keeps in-frame clones and lacks some. Altogether some 140,000 clones are present, about 85% being singletons, with the ten largest covering roughly 2.9%. The input for sequencing was peripheral blood, taken on day 0 of AZD1222 vaccination. Receptor source: an adult in good health.

V gene TRBV18 combines with J gene TRBJ2-7, with D perhaps TRBD1 (6 bases). V shed 0 bases and J shed 3 bases, with 15 bases lying between them. The germline V gene encodes CDR1 KGHSH and CDR2 LQKENI. The CDR3 runs 16 residues. The CDR3: CASSPPWTEGRYEQYF. The CDR3 DNA reads as TGTGCCAGCTCACCACCTTGGACAGAGGGACGCTACGAGCAGTACTTC.

The chain employs TRBV11-2 and TRBJ2-3; 11 bases align to TRBD2. This CDR3 has 15 residues. V was pared by 5 bases and J by 6 bases, with 7 bases of the junction left unmatched. Per the germline V gene, CDR1 is SGHAT and CDR2 is FQNNGV. This CDR3 reads CASSRIAGGLDTQYF. The DNA for the CDR3 is TGTGCCAGCAGCCGCATAGCGGGGGGGCTCGATACGCAGTATTTT.

The CDR3 sequence is CASSLSPSGDYEQYF. In DNA form, the CDR3 reads TGTGCCAGCAGCTTAAGCCCCTCAGGGGACTACGAGCAGTACTTC. This sequence joins TRBV11-2 and TRBJ2-7, with D possibly TRBD1 on 6 matching bases. The V gene lost 2 bases and the J gene lost 3 bases, with 14 bases spanning the gap. The germline V gene encodes CDR1 SGHAT and CDR2 FQNNGV. The CDR3 sequence is 15 residues long.

Only one count was recorded for this clone. This chain uses TRBV3-1 (or the pseudogene TRBV3-2) with TRBJ1-5, with D unclear. Trimming removed 4 bases from V and 2 bases from J, with 6 bases in between. The V gene's germline CDR1 is LGHDT and CDR2 YNNKEL (reference sequence). There are 13 residues in the CDR3. CDR3 in amino acids: CASSRAGNQPQHF. The CDR3 DNA reads TGTGCCAGCAGCCGCGCCGGCAATCAGCCCCAGCATTTT.

This sequence joins TRBV7-2 and TRBJ2-3, with D uncertain. In germline, CDR1 is SGHTA, CDR2 FQGNSA. V was clipped by 1 base and J by 6 bases, with 8 bases between them. The CDR3 is 13 residues long. CDR3 nucleotides: TGTGCCAGCAGCTTAGGAGCAGTCGATACGCAGTATTTT. Translated: CASSLGAVDTQYF. Using reference TRBV7-2 and TRBJ2-3 for the parts outside the CDR3, the full variable domain is GAGVSQSPSNKVTEKGKDVELRCDPISGHTALYWYRQSLGQGLEFLIYFQGNSAPDKSGLPSDRFSAERTGGSVSTLTIQRTQQEDSAVYLCASSLGAVDTQYFGPGTRLTVL.

This chain connects TRBV28 to TRBJ1-4; the D gene is possibly TRBD1 (5 bases). Per the germline V gene, CDR1 is MDHEN and CDR2 is SYDVKM. V shed 2 bases and J shed 14 bases, with 9 bases lying between them. This CDR3 has 11 residues. CDR3 coding DNA: TGTGCCAGCAGTTTAACGGGACGGCTGTTTTTT. This translates into CASSLTGRLFF.

The V call is TRBV6-1, the J call TRBJ2-3, with 9 bases aligning to TRBD2. The CDR3 runs to 14 residues. Germline CDR1 is MNHNS and CDR2 is SASEGT. With V trimmed by 5 bases and J by 2 bases, 2 bases remained unmatched. This CDR3 reads CASSSSGDTDTQYF. CDR3 DNA: TGTGCCAGCAGTTCTAGCGGGGACACAGATACGCAGTATTTT.

V and J are TRBV3-1 (or the pseudogene TRBV3-2) and TRBJ1-4; D call uncertain. Trimming pared 1 base from V and 0 bases from J, leaving 12 bases between. This CDR3 is 17 amino acids long. The germline gives CDR1 LGHDT, CDR2 YNNKEL (reference sequence). CDR3: CASSQGIYGATNEKLFF. CDR3 bases: TGTGCCAGCAGCCAAGGCATATATGGGGCAACTAATGAAAAACTGTTTTTT.

The CDR3 bases are TGTGCCAGCAGCTTAGATGGAGGGACAGGGTCGAATGAGCAGTTCTTC. It translates to CASSLDGGTGSNEQFF. This chain joins TRBV11-3 and TRBJ2-1, with TRBD1 matching over 9 bases. CDR3 length: 16 amino acids. Germline CDR1 is SGHNT and CDR2 is YENEEA. The J segment lost 7 bases and the V segment lost 0 bases, leaving 7 bases of the junction unmatched.

The chain carries TRBV28 and TRBJ1-6; weak D call: TRBD1 (5 bases). The CDR3 is 16 residues long. V was clipped by 5 bases and J by 5 bases, with 16 bases between them. Per the germline V gene, CDR1 is MDHEN and CDR2 is SYDVKM. The CDR3 loop is CASSRGDLLDNSPLHF. The CDR3, as DNA: TGTGCCAGCAGTCGGGGGGACCTATTGGATAATTCACCCCTCCACTTT.

The V and J genes are TRBV11-1 and TRBJ1-1; D unresolved. The CDR3 consists of 13 residues. In germline, CDR1 is SGHAT, CDR2 FQDESV (reference sequence). V gave up 5 bases and J gave up 1 base, with 8 bases separating them. Written as DNA, the CDR3 is TGTGCCAGCAGCCCTTGGGAGAACACTGAAGCTTTCTTT. Protein product: CASSPWENTEAFF.

CDR3 nucleotide sequence: TGCGCCAGCAGCTTGGGGGACGGGCCCTATGGCTACACCTTC. Translated, it gives CASSLGDGPYGYTF. This chain uses TRBV5-1 with TRBJ1-2; possibly TRBD1 for D (5 bases). The germline gives CDR1 SGHRS, CDR2 YFSETQ. V dropped 0 bases and J dropped 4 bases, with 10 bases sitting between them. The CDR3 sequence is 14 residues long.

This rearrangement joins TRBV28 to TRBJ2-1, with 11 bases matching TRBD2. Germline V CDR1 and CDR2: MDHEN, SYDVKM. V shed 5 bases and J 7 bases; nucleotides not matched to a gene: 7. This CDR3 comprises 15 residues. The CDR3 DNA is TGTGCCAGCAGTGGAATAGCGGGGGGGAAGAATGAGCAGTTCTTC. It translates to CASSGIAGGKNEQFF.

The gene calls are TRBV6-5 and TRBJ1-2; 8 bases align to TRBD1. Germline CDR1 reads MNHEY; CDR2 reads SVGAGI. The CDR3 runs 15 residues. Unmatched junction bases numbered 11, after V lost 6 bases and J lost 5 bases. The CDR3: CASRSPRQGKYGYTF. The DNA of the CDR3 is TGTGCCAGCAGATCGCCCCGACAGGGGAAATATGGCTACACCTTC.